Sequencing of this TCR beta chain was carried out in a study of cytomegalovirus exposure and HLA in healthy donors. Study-level points and caveats: Presence/absence comparisons presumed near-even sequencing depth among donors.

Germline V gene sequence: CDR1 MGHRA, CDR2 YSYEKL. The CDR3 consists of 18 residues. With V trimmed by 3 bases and J by 5 bases, 15 bases remained unmatched. Donors showed nominal health when sampled, although they likely had unrecorded immune exposures. PCR amplification relied on 60 Vbeta primers (plus 13 Jbeta primers). Data came from immunoSEQ multiplex PCR; TCRdb stores just in-frame clones and leaves some out. Of around 220,000 clones in the sample, around 85% are singletons; the top ten hold 0.22%. A remark on this clone: Its antigen is not identified.

The gene calls are TRBV4-1 and TRBJ1-5; 8 bases are shared with TRBD1. This receptor was obtained from a girl between 2 and 10 years old in good health and CMV-seronegative. The specimen sequenced was PBMCs. CDR3 in amino acids: CASSHHPITGGADQPQHF. Here the CDR3 DNA reads TGCGCCAGCAGCCATCACCCCATTACAGGGGGAGCGGATCAGCCCCAGCATTTT.